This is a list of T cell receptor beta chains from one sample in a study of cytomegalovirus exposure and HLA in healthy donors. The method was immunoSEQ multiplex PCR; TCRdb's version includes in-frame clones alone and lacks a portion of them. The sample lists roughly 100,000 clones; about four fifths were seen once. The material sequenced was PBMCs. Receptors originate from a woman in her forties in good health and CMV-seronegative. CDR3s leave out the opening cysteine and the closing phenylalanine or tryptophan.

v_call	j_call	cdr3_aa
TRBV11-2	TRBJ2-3	ASSSRTSGGSDTQY
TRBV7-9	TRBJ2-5	ASRGNRGETQY
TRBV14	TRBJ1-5	ASRDIERTAPPLNQPQH
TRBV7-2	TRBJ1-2	ASSPGGVGYGYT
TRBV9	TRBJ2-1	ASSVGIRGGSSYNEQF
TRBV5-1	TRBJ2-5	ASSFRGGGPDETQY
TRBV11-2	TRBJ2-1	ASSFGLAGGWDNEQF
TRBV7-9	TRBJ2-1	SSSFSSGGHTEQF
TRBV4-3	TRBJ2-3	ASSQDTGTSTDTQY
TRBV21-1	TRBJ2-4	ASSNPPDSPENIQY
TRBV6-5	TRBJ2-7	ASSPLALAGEQY
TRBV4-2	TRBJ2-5	ASSQEMVGLQETQY
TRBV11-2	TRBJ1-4	ASSSRPTDATNEKLF
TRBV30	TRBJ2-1	AWTFIRTSGSPFRANEQF
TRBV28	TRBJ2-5	ASSLMGRAGQY
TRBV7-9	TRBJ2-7	ASSLRGDRGHEQY
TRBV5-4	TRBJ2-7	ASSLEDRGWYEQY
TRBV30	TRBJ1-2	AWTPGEEGGYT
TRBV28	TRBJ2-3	ASSLRTLAGADTQY
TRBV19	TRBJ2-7	ASSQTSGGSYEQY
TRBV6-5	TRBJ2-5	ASSPGLLQY
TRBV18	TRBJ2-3	ASSPPDRTFTDTQY
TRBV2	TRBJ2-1	ASSVPRGGGDEQF
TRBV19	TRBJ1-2	ASSIYRGSYGYT
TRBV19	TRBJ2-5	ASSQTSGWGQETQY
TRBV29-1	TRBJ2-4	SVESGFSGIQY
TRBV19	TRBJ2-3	ASKGTGGTDTQY
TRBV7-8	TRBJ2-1	ASSLSGGLHNEQF